Presented here are 23 T cell receptor beta chains from one specimen sequenced in a study of Ad26.COV2.S vaccination and SARS-CoV-2 variants. Treatment noted: roughly 19 received Ad26.COV2.S at low or high dose, single or two shots; about 5 received placebo; per-sample allocation not given. Sample collection was performed on day 63 after the first vaccine or placebo injection. Repertoires were generated with immunoSEQ multiplex PCR, while TCRdb's copy carries only in-frame clones and drops some. The repertoire holds around 300,000 clones, roughly 88% seen once, with 5.5% in the top ten. The specimen comprised peripheral blood, sampled in a trial of Ad26.COV2.S vaccine versus placebo. These TCRs come from a person between 18 and 65 years old who received the Ad26.COV2.S COVID-19 vaccine or a placebo.

The chain combines TRBV19 with TRBJ1-5; D gene ambiguous. CDR3 size: 15 residues. Per the germline V gene, CDR1 is LNHDA and CDR2 is SQIVND (reference sequence). Trimming pared 5 bases from V and 0 bases from J, leaving 11 bases between. CDR3 bases: TGTGCCAGTAGTGTTGGTACAGCTAGCAATCAGCCCCAGCATTTT. Its protein product is CASSVGTASNQPQHF.

The chain's CDR3 is CASSTVGLAGAGAGELFF. The CDR3 nucleotides are TGTGCCAGCAGTACCGTGGGACTAGCGGGGGCGGGTGCCGGGGAGCTGTTTTTT. The J gene is TRBJ2-2, the V gene TRBV27; TRBD2 matches at 14 bases. The V gene's germline CDR1 is MNHEY and CDR2 SMNVEV (reference sequence). The V gene end was trimmed by 5 bases and the J gene end by 6 bases; junction bases not matched to a gene: 11. CDR3 length: 18 amino acids.

This clone appeared a single time. V usage is TRBV3-1 (or the pseudogene TRBV3-2) and J usage is TRBJ2-3; a weak D match, TRBD1 (5 bases). CDR1 is LGHDT and CDR2 is YNNKEL in the germline V gene (reference sequence). V was clipped by 0 bases and J by 6 bases, with 13 bases between them. The CDR3 has 15 residues. DNA for the CDR3: TGTGCCAGCAGCCAAGATCGTGGGGCCAGGGATACGCAGTATTTT. Translated: CASSQDRGARDTQYF.

This clone was recorded only once. The chain couples TRBV7-9 to TRBJ2-1; D gene unclear. This CDR3 spans 13 amino acids. Trimming cost V 5 bases and J 5 bases, with 10 bases left between them. Germline loops: CDR1 SEHNR, CDR2 FQNEAQ (reference sequence). This CDR3 reads CASSLLADNEQFF. DNA for the CDR3: TGTGCCAGCAGCCTATTAGCTGACAATGAGCAGTTCTTC.

This sequence joins TRBV9 and TRBJ2-5, with D perhaps assigned TRBD1 or TRBD2 (6 bases each). This CDR3 comprises 15 residues. CDR1 is SGDLS and CDR2 is YYNGEE in the germline V gene. The V and J ends lost 0 bases and 4 bases respectively, with 13 bases between them. The CDR3 protein is CASSVVGGRGETQYF. The CDR3 DNA reads as TGTGCCAGCAGCGTAGTTGGGGGGCGAGGAGAGACCCAGTACTTC.

The chain is built from TRBV6-1 and TRBJ1-6; D is perhaps TRBD1 (5 bases). The CDR3 covers 16 residues. Trimming removed 4 bases at V and 4 bases at J, with 14 bases between. The germline CDR1 and CDR2 sequences are MNHNS and SASEGT. This CDR3 reads CASSGLRQLYNSPLHF. CDR3 in DNA: TGTGCCAGCAGTGGCCTCCGACAGTTGTATAATTCACCCCTCCACTTT.

In nucleotides, the CDR3 is TGTGCCAGCAGTTTATCGGCCGGGCGCAAGGCTTTCTTT. It specifies CASSLSAGRKAFF. The chain carries TRBV27 and TRBJ1-1; the D is unclear. V gave up 0 bases and J gave up 11 bases, with 13 bases separating them. This CDR3 is 13 amino acids long. Germline assignment: CDR1 MNHEY and CDR2 SMNVEV (reference sequence).

The CDR3 DNA sequence: TGTGCCAGCAGCTTAATCGGGGCGCGAGTGGGTGAGCAGTTCTTC. Protein product: CASSLIGARVGEQFF. The V call is TRBV7-9, the J call TRBJ2-1; D may be TRBD1 or TRBD2 (5 bases each). CDR3 length equals 15 residues. The V gene lost 2 bases and the J gene lost 9 bases, with 17 bases spanning the gap. Germline CDR1 and CDR2: SEHNR and FQNEAQ (reference sequence).

V is TRBV25-1 and J is TRBJ1-5; D possibly corresponds to TRBD1 (6 bases). V lost 3 bases and J lost 6, with 12 bases in between. The V gene's germline CDR1 is MGHDK and CDR2 SYGVNS. There are 14 residues in the CDR3. The DNA for the CDR3 is TGTGCCAGCAGTGATTCAGGGGCGGGTCAGCCCCAGCATTTT. Residues: CASSDSGAGQPQHF.

The rearrangement links TRBV5-5 to TRBJ2-7; 13 bases are a match to TRBD2. Germline loops: CDR1 SGHKS, CDR2 YYEKEE (reference sequence). The length of the CDR3 is 18 residues. The trim removed 2 bases at V and 0 bases at J, leaving 8 bases unmatched. The CDR3 sequence is CASSFQTSGGLSSYEQYF. DNA for the CDR3: TGTGCCAGCAGCTTCCAGACTAGCGGGGGGCTGAGCTCCTACGAGCAGTACTTC.

This clone was seen a single time. V gene TRBV19 combines with J gene TRBJ2-1; 10 positions agree with TRBD2. The CDR3 sequence is 18 residues long. Trimming cost V 4 bases and J 2 bases; bases outside gene matches: 11. Germline V gene lookup returns CDR1 LNHDA and CDR2 SQIVND (reference sequence). CDR3 in DNA: TGTGCCAGTAGTAGACTAGCGGGTACCTCGAGGACCTACAATGAGCAGTTCTTC. Residues: CASSRLAGTSRTYNEQFF.

The genes are TRBV4-1 and TRBJ1-1; 8 bases line up with TRBD1. Per germline, CDR1 MGHRA and CDR2 YSYEKL. V lost 2 bases, J lost 4 bases, and 9 bases stayed unmatched. The CDR3 has 16 amino acids. The CDR3 DNA sequence: TGCGCCAGCAGCCAACAGGGGGCCACTCCGGGCACTGAAGCTTTCTTT. It specifies CASSQQGATPGTEAFF.

The J gene is TRBJ1-2, the V gene TRBV27; 9 bases are shared with TRBD1. The CDR3 spans 14 residues. CDR1 is MNHEY and CDR2 is SMNVEV in the germline V gene (reference sequence). Trimming took 3 bases from V and 8 from J; bases not matched to a gene: 7. CDR3 sequence (DNA): TGTGCCAGCAGTTTTAGGGGACAGGGCGGCGGCTACACCTTC. Its protein is CASSFRGQGGGYTF.

V usage is TRBV7-9 and J usage is TRBJ2-5; TRBD1 might be the D (5 bases). Germline lookup yields CDR1 SEHNR and CDR2 FQNEAQ (reference sequence). The ends were cut back, 5 bases at V and 3 bases at J, with 10 bases in the middle. This CDR3 has 13 amino acids. The CDR3 is CASSGDREETQYF. CDR3 DNA sequence: TGTGCCAGCAGCGGAGACAGAGAAGAGACCCAGTACTTC.

This chain links TRBV6-6 with TRBJ2-2, with TRBD2 matching over 15 bases. The CDR3 covers 16 residues. V was pared by 4 bases and J by 6 bases, with 3 bases of the junction left unmatched. The germline gives CDR1 MNHNY, CDR2 SVGAGI (reference sequence). The CDR3 DNA reads TGTGCCAGCAGTTCCGGACTAGCGGGGGGGCCCGGGGAGCTGTTTTTT. Its translation: CASSSGLAGGPGELFF.

V usage is TRBV4-1 and J usage is TRBJ2-5, with unresolved D. V lost 0 bases to trimming and J lost 4 bases, with 9 bases between them. Germline V gene sequence: CDR1 MGHRA, CDR2 YSYEKL. This CDR3 has 14 amino acids. CDR3 protein: CASSQDTPRETQYF. CDR3 nucleotides: TGCGCCAGCAGCCAAGACACCCCGAGAGAGACCCAGTACTTC.

J is TRBJ1-2 and V is TRBV7-2; D is perhaps TRBD1 (5 bases). CDR3 length: 13 residues. Germline V CDR1 and CDR2: SGHTA, FQGNSA. Trimming pared 5 bases from V and 7 bases from J, leaving 14 bases between. The CDR3 sequence: CASSPTWGSGYTF. The CDR3 region has the DNA TGTGCCAGCAGCCCGACTTGGGGGAGTGGCTACACCTTC.

The V call is TRBV6-5, the J call TRBJ2-7; 7 nucleotides match TRBD2. The V gene's germline CDR1 is MNHEY and CDR2 SVGAGI. The CDR3 has 14 residues. The V segment lost 6 bases and the J segment 3 bases; nucleotides outside the gene matches: 8. CDR3: CASRGRATGYEQYF. Written as DNA, the CDR3 is TGTGCCAGCAGAGGGAGGGCAACGGGCTACGAGCAGTACTTC.

The J gene is TRBJ2-1, the V gene TRBV4-1; 7 bases match TRBD2. CDR1 is MGHRA and CDR2 is YSYEKL in the germline V gene. This CDR3 region has 16 residues. V trimming: 4 bases; J trimming: 4 bases; junction bases outside the gene matches: 10. The chain's CDR3 is CASSLDYGREYNEQFF. CDR3 nucleotides: TGCGCCAGCAGCCTAGACTATGGGCGGGAGTACAATGAGCAGTTCTTC.

This clone was detected once. V usage is TRBV30 and J usage is TRBJ2-1; no definite D call. Trimming removed 2 bases at V and 6 bases at J, with 11 bases between. The CDR3 has 13 residues. CDR1 is GTSNPN and CDR2 is SVGIG in the germline V gene (reference sequence). For the CDR3, the DNA is TGTGCCTGGAGTATGACTCCCTCCAATGAGCAGTTCTTC. It codes for CAWSMTPSNEQFF.

The CDR3 sequence is CASSFLADTYEQYF. DNA of the CDR3: TGTGCCAGCAGCTTTTTAGCGGATACCTACGAGCAGTACTTC. The rearrangement links TRBV7-9 to TRBJ2-7; TRBD2 is a possible D gene (6 bases). V gave up 3 bases and J gave up 2 bases, with 11 bases separating them. Germline CDR1 and CDR2: SEHNR and FQNEAQ (reference sequence). The CDR3 consists of 14 residues.

The sample holds one count of this clone. J is TRBJ1-2 and V is TRBV5-5; 9 bases match TRBD1. The CDR3 is 13 residues long. Germline CDR1 SGHKS, CDR2 YYEKEE (reference sequence). V trimming: 3 bases; J trimming: 6 bases; junction bases outside the gene matches: 3. The CDR3 region has the DNA TGTGCCAGCAGCTGGGACAGGGAAGATGGCTACACCTTC. Residues: CASSWDREDGYTF.

The V gene is TRBV7-2, the J gene TRBJ2-2; D uncertain. The V gene lost 0 bases and the J gene lost 7 bases, with 6 bases spanning the gap. This CDR3 contains 13 residues. Germline assignment: CDR1 SGHTA and CDR2 FQGNSA. For the CDR3, the DNA is TGTGCCAGCAGCTTAGCCCAGAGCGGGGAGCTGTTTTTT. Its protein product is CASSLAQSGELFF.